The TCR beta chain described here comes from a study of cytomegalovirus exposure and HLA in healthy donors. On the study more broadly: Of all 398 donors who were genotyped, around 82% belonged to the Caucasian-associated ancestry cluster. General study findings and limits: The authors assumed roughly uniform sequencing depth across donors for presence/absence analyses.

PCR involved 60 Vbeta and 13 Jbeta primers. Sequenced by immunoSEQ multiplex PCR; TCRdb stores in-frame clones only, minus some. The repertoire holds over 150,000 clones, with roughly 76% as singletons. A word on this clone: Its antigen is unidentified.

This CDR3 has 18 amino acids. The germline CDR1 and CDR2 sequences are LNHNV and YYDKDF (reference sequence). Trimming left V 2 bases short and J 2 bases short, with 22 bases between. The sequence was obtained from a human donor in good health. Source material: PBMCs. The chain joins TRBV15 to TRBJ2-7; weak D call: TRBD2 (7 bases). In nucleotides, the CDR3 is TGTGCCACCAGCAGATCCTATGCGAGTGGGGGGGGCGCCTACGAGCAGTACTTC. It translates to CATSRSYASGGGAYEQYF.